What follows are 15 T cell receptor beta chains derived from one specimen sequenced in a study of tumor and adjacent non-tumor tissue in lung cancer. The template was RNA from unsorted bulk tissue. The library came from three nested PCR rounds adapted from ARM-PCR protocols. TCRdb re-derived calls from the multiplex PCR reads in MiXCR, one entry per CDR3 protein. The repertoire consists of approximately 120,000 distinct CDR3 sequences, with roughly 75% occurring once and the leading ten covering around 37%. The sample comprised lung tumor tissue. These receptors originate from a woman aged 55 to 70 with non-small cell lung cancer.

In this sample, this clonotype turned up a few times. This may be a read error: a much more frequent sequence differs by one nucleotide. The rearrangement uses TRBV6-2 or TRBV6-3 and TRBJ2-1; 9 nucleotides agree with TRBD1. The CDR3 is 14 residues long. Germline lookup yields CDR1 MNHEY and CDR2 SVGEGT. CDR3 DNA sequence: TGTGCCAGCAGCCAGGGGACAGGGTACAATGAGCAGTCCTTC. Translating gives CASSQGTGYNEQSF.

As to this clonotype: A junction end diverges from the germline sequence, so it may reflect a read error. This sequence joins TRBV20-1 and TRBJ1-1; 7 bases align to TRBD1. The CDR3 consists of 16 residues. The V gene's germline CDR1 is DFQATT and CDR2 SNEGSKA (reference sequence). The CDR3 spells CSAGDASGGDNTEASF. The CDR3 region has the DNA TGCAGTGCTGGAGATGCGTCAGGGGGGGATAACACTGAAGCTTCCTTT.

To note about this clonotype: Sequence at one end of the junction differs from germline and may be a read error. This sequence joins TRBV20-1 and TRBJ1-1; D is unresolved. This CDR3 has 13 residues. Germline-derived CDR1 and CDR2 are DFQATT and SNEGSKA (reference sequence). For the CDR3, the DNA is TGCAGTTCTAGTGGTCTCATGAACACTGAAACTTTCTTT. It yields the protein CSSSGLMNTETFF.

The gene calls are TRBV28 and TRBJ2-3, with 9 positions matching TRBD2. Per the germline V gene, CDR1 is MDHEN and CDR2 is SYDVKM. CDR3 length equals 16 residues. V shed 4 bases, J shed 6 bases, and the junction held 11 bases outside the gene matches. The CDR3 loop is CASSSAGGRQTDTQYF. CDR3 coding DNA: TGTGCCAGCAGTTCAGCGGGGGGCAGGCAGACCGATACGCAGTATTTT.

With regard to this clonotype: The junction departs from germline at one end; a sequencing error may be responsible. V usage is TRBV11-2 and J usage is TRBJ1-2, with TRBD1 matching 8 bases. From germline, CDR1 is SGHAT and CDR2 FQNNGV. The CDR3 has 14 residues. In nucleotides, the CDR3 is TGTGTCAGCAGCAAGGGACAGGTGTACTATGGCTACACCTTC. Translating it yields CVSSKGQVYYGYTF. The full variable domain, in which reference TRBV11-2 and TRBJ1-2 provide the parts outside the CDR3, is EAGVAQSPRYKIIEKRQSVAFWCNPISGHATLYWYQQILGQGPKLLIQFQNNGVVDDSQLPKDRFSAERLKGVDSTLKIQPAKLEDSAVYLCVSSKGQVYYGYTFGSGTRLTVV.

Worth noting for this clonotype: A read error may account for a junction end that differs from germline. The chain links TRBV20-1 to TRBJ1-4; 7 nucleotides agree with TRBD1. The germline CDR1 and CDR2 sequences are DFQATT and SNEGSKA (reference sequence). The CDR3 has 15 residues. The CDR3 spells CSTRHTGVTNEKLFF. CDR3 DNA: TGCAGTACTAGGCACACAGGGGTAACTAATGAAAAACTGTTTTTT.

This clonotype was recorded a few times. This may stem from a read error, because a much larger clone lies one nucleotide away. The chain carries TRBV7-8 and TRBJ2-1; the match to TRBD2 covers 7 bases. The CDR3 consists of 15 residues. Germline CDR1 is SGHVS and CDR2 is FQNEAQ. DNA of the CDR3: TGTGCCAGCAGCTTGGGGGAGGGGCCGTACAATGAGCAGATCTTC. Encoded protein: CASSLGEGPYNEQIF.

Turning to this clonotype: A much more abundant neighbour one base away suggests this may be a read error. The CDR3 loop reads CASSYTGRGANDLTF. The DNA for the CDR3 is TGTGCCAGCAGCTACACAGGGAGGGGGGCCAACGACCTGACTTTC. The genes are TRBV5-5 and TRBJ2-6, with a weak D call TRBD2 (7 bases). Germline CDR1 and CDR2: SGHKS and YYEKEE (reference sequence). This CDR3 region has 15 residues.

This clonotype was recorded a few times. The V gene is TRBV11-2, the J gene TRBJ1-2; 9 bases are shared with TRBD1. Germline lookup yields CDR1 SGHAT and CDR2 FQNNGV. The CDR3 length is 15 residues. Unmatched junction bases numbered 7, after V lost 5 bases and J lost 3 bases. CDR3 in DNA: TGTGCCAGCAGCCCGGACAGGGGAGCTGACTATGGCTACACCTTC. It is translated as CASSPDRGADYGYTF.

This clonotype was observed a single time. A read error may be the cause here, since a much bigger clone is one base away. The chain has TRBV6-2 or TRBV6-3 and TRBJ2-6, with TRBD2 matching 8 bases. Germline V lookup: CDR1 MNHEY, CDR2 SVGEGT. Trimming took 2 bases from V and 5 from J; bases not matched to a gene: 5. The CDR3 covers 16 residues. The CDR3 loop is CASSYPGRDWANVLTF. The CDR3 bases are TGTGCCAGCAGTTACCCCGGGAGGGACTGGGCCAACGTCCTGACTTTC.

To note about this clonotype: The junction departs from the called germline gene at one end, perhaps through a read error. V and J are TRBV6-2 or TRBV6-3 and TRBJ1-3; a possible D gene is TRBD1 (6 bases). The CDR3 is made up of 16 amino acids. Germline assignment: CDR1 MNHEY and CDR2 SVGEGT. CDR3 region: CAISYSIWTAGNTIYF. As DNA, the CDR3 is TGTGCCATCAGTTACAGTATCTGGACAGCTGGAAACACCATATATTTT.

V gene TRBV20-1 combines with J gene TRBJ1-1; tentative D call: TRBD1 (6 bases). V was trimmed by 6 bases and J by 4 bases, leaving 21 bases between them. This CDR3 is built from 15 residues. CDR1 and CDR2 from the germline V gene are DFQATT and SNEGSKA (reference sequence). CDR3 DNA sequence: TGCAGTGCCGGGACATGGGGCGGCTTCGGCACTGAAGCTTTCTTT. It is translated as CSAGTWGGFGTEAFF.

V usage is TRBV5-1 and J usage is TRBJ2-5, with D unresolved. Trimming took 3 bases from V and 4 from J, leaving 10 bases between them. From germline, CDR1 is SGHRS and CDR2 YFSETQ. The CDR3 consists of 13 residues. The CDR3 DNA sequence: TGCGCCAGCAGCTCCTTTCATGGAGAGACCCAGTACTTC. Residues: CASSSFHGETQYF.

In the case of this clonotype: A much larger clone differs by one base, so this may be a read error. J is TRBJ1-2 and V is TRBV12-3 or TRBV12-4; 8 bases map to TRBD1. The CDR3 consists of 13 residues. The CDR3 bases are TGTGCCAGCTGTTTGACAGGGGCCTATGGCTACACCTTC. It translates to CASCLTGAYGYTF.

The V gene is TRBV6-2 or TRBV6-3, the J gene TRBJ2-2; 13 nucleotides line up with TRBD2. The CDR3 has 15 residues. Germline V gives CDR1 MNHEY, CDR2 SVGEGT. V shed 2 bases and J 9 bases; nucleotides not matched to a gene: 3. The CDR3 loop is CASSYRTSGGRELFF. In DNA, the CDR3 is TGTGCCAGCAGTTACCGGACTAGCGGGGGTAGGGAGCTGTTTTTT.